This T cell receptor (beta chain) was documented in a study of cytomegalovirus exposure and HLA in healthy donors. Whole-study findings and limits: Researchers counted approximately 160 TCR beta chains as cytomegalovirus-associated.

Produced via immunoSEQ multiplex PCR; TCRdb's table is partial and in-frame only. In the table there are over 250,000 clones, about 85% of which are singletons. As concerns this clone: Its matching antigen is unknown.

The germline V gene encodes CDR1 LNHDA and CDR2 SQIVND (reference sequence). This CDR3 spans 13 amino acids. The V end lost 7 bases, the J end lost 0 bases, and 10 bases lay between the germline ends. The chain links TRBV19 to TRBJ2-7; no firm D call. Sequencing was carried out using PBMCs. This receptor was identified in a woman aged 30 to 39 in good health and CMV-seropositive. The CDR3 is CASNVGTSYEQYF. CDR3 coding DNA: TGTGCCAGTAACGTGGGCACCTCCTACGAGCAGTACTTC.